The rows below give T cell receptor beta chains drawn from one sample of a study of T cell clonotyping in hematopoietic cell transplantation. TCRdb's copy holds only in-frame clones and misses some; the assay was immunoSEQ multiplex PCR. The top ten hold less than 20% of the sample, which has under 20,000 clones, around 77% seen once. The sample in question was peripheral blood mononuclear cells, obtained before stem cell transplant. The receptor set was obtained from a man in his sixties with acute myeloid leukemia. Some clones in this sample may be carry-over from other donors' samples. Each CDR3 is given with its conserved first and last residue. D genes are given only for firm matches. Size is omitted from some rows. Given values are once, few, many or a class for expanded clones.

v_gene: TRBV30
abundance: once
d_gene: TRBD1
j_gene: TRBJ2-7
CDR3aa: CAWAKDRVGEQYF
CDR3nt: TGTGCCTGGGCCAAGGACAGGGTGGGGGAGCAGTACTTC

v_gene: TRBV27
abundance: NA
d_gene: TRBD2
j_gene: TRBJ2-3
CDR3aa: CASRLAGLAGGRGDTQYF
CDR3nt: TGTGCCAGCAGGTTGGCGGGACTAGCGGGGGGGCGTGGAGATACGCAGTATTTT

v_gene: TRBV6-5
abundance: NA
d_gene: TRBD2
j_gene: TRBJ2-7
CDR3aa: CATAGAGNSYEQYF
CDR3nt: TGTGCCACAGCGGGAGCAGGGAACTCCTACGAGCAGTACTTC

v_gene: TRBV9
abundance: NA
d_gene: TRBD1
j_gene: TRBJ2-7
CDR3aa: CASSPGAGGFYEQYF
CDR3nt: TGTGCCAGCAGCCCAGGGGCAGGGGGCTTCTACGAGCAGTACTTC

v_gene: TRBV9
abundance: NA
d_gene: NA
j_gene: TRBJ2-5
CDR3aa: CASSEPGTPQETQYF
CDR3nt: TGTGCCAGCAGCGAGCCAGGGACACCCCAAGAGACCCAGTACTTC

v_gene: TRBV7-9
abundance: NA
d_gene: NA
j_gene: TRBJ2-3
CDR3aa: CASSPMGDTQYF
CDR3nt: TGTGCCAGCAGCCCTATGGGGGATACGCAGTATTTT

v_gene: TRBV7-2
abundance: NA
d_gene: NA
j_gene: TRBJ1-1
CDR3aa: CASSLVRGITEAFF
CDR3nt: TGTGCCAGCAGCTTAGTGAGGGGTATCACTGAAGCTTTCTTT

v_gene: TRBV6-5
abundance: few
d_gene: NA
j_gene: TRBJ2-5
CDR3aa: CASSYRTAQETQYF
CDR3nt: TGTGCCAGCAGTTACAGGACAGCTCAAGAGACCCAGTACTTC

v_gene: TRBV7-8
abundance: once
d_gene: NA
j_gene: TRBJ2-6
CDR3aa: CASSSGLGPGANVLTF
CDR3nt: TGTGCCAGCAGCTCCGGGTTAGGTCCTGGGGCCAACGTCCTGACTTTC

v_gene: TRBV11-2
abundance: NA
d_gene: TRBD2
j_gene: TRBJ2-7
CDR3aa: CASGLAASYEQYF
CDR3nt: TGTGCCAGCGGACTAGCGGCCTCCTACGAGCAGTACTTC

v_gene: TRBV27
abundance: NA
d_gene: NA
j_gene: TRBJ2-1
CDR3aa: CASRNLGTGGDEQFF
CDR3nt: TGTGCCAGCAGAAACCTAGGGACCGGCGGGGATGAGCAGTTCTTC

v_gene: TRBV11-2
abundance: NA
d_gene: NA
j_gene: TRBJ1-2
CDR3aa: CASSLEGNGYTF
CDR3nt: TGTGCCAGCAGCTTAGAAGGCAATGGCTACACCTTC

v_gene: TRBV10-3
abundance: NA
d_gene: NA
j_gene: TRBJ2-7
CDR3aa: CAISGPGGPYEQYF
CDR3nt: TGTGCCATCAGTGGCCCCGGGGGTCCCTACGAGCAGTACTTC

v_gene: TRBV7-2
abundance: medium-sized
d_gene: NA
j_gene: TRBJ2-7
CDR3aa: CASGAYEQYF
CDR3nt: TGTGCCAGCGGAGCGTACGAGCAGTACTTC